Listed here is a single T cell receptor (beta chain). Its antigen is as yet unknown. The record originates from a study of siplizumab effects on memory and regulatory T cells. Notes on the study in general: Tregs proliferating in siplizumab cultures lacked confirmation of their suppressive function. Naive T cells looked more diverse than memory cells and looked like major alloresponse contributors. Sequences below about 10^-5 frequency were poorly captured. As a result, only a minor fraction of alloreactive clones mapped to unstimulated subsets.

Per sample, some 10^5 TCR templates were assayed. Clones were read by immunoSEQ multiplex PCR, and TCRdb kept only the in-frame ones, dropping some. This sample has some 64,000 clones; about 80% occur once, and the top ten carry 0.4% to 0.5%. V shed 6 bases and J 3 bases; nucleotides not matched to a gene: 7. CDR3 size: 14 residues. The V gene's germline CDR1 is MNHNY and CDR2 SVGAGI (reference sequence). The genes are TRBV6-6 and TRBJ2-7; 8 bases are shared with TRBD1. The sequenced sample consisted of memory CD4+ T cells sorted from blood. The TCR originated in a human donor in good health. The CDR3 here is CASRRGQASYEQYF. In nucleotides, the CDR3 is TGTGCCAGCAGGAGGGGACAGGCTAGCTACGAGCAGTACTTC.